This T cell receptor (beta chain) was identified during a study of blood T cell repertoires in COVID-19. Study information: The United States, Italy and Spain provided the acute and convalescent COVID-19 samples. Sources were T cells, B-cell-depleted T cells, or PBMCs; the material itself was cDNA or gDNA.

Source study methods: Amplification of reference gene primers was used by the study to estimate nucleated cell counts. Clones were read by immunoSEQ multiplex PCR, and TCRdb kept only the in-frame ones, dropping some. V, J and clone size were drawn from that table, and D and trimming were deduced from the DNA. Of fewer than 85,000 clones listed, 70% to 80% are singletons. Seattle patient enrollment occurred during active infection, with longitudinal follow-up thereafter. CDR1 is SGHNT and CDR2 is YYREEE in the germline V gene (reference sequence). The length of the CDR3 is 15 residues. V was trimmed by 0 bases and J by 8 bases, leaving 12 bases between them.

The chain links TRBV5-4 to TRBJ1-6, with a possible D match to TRBD1 (5 bases). The sequenced material came from peripheral blood. The receptor comes from a man between 70 and 80 years old with COVID-19, enrolled during active disease. The CDR3 region is CASSLGGVGDSPLHF. As DNA, the CDR3 is TGTGCCAGCAGCTTGGGGGGGGTAGGAGATTCACCCCTCCACTTT.